This section outlines one T cell receptor beta chain sequence together with its context. The data stem from a study of blood T cell repertoires in COVID-19. Study details: Donors in the United States, Italy and Spain gave samples during acute or convalescent COVID-19. T cells, B-cell-depleted T cells, or PBMCs provided the cDNA or gDNA that served as material.

The assay was immunoSEQ multiplex PCR, and TCRdb's table has in-frame clones only and misses some. The table lists tens of thousands of clones, approximately 88% of them singletons. The receptor was isolated from a human donor with active COVID-19. The donor label of this sample is uncertain. Sequencing was done on a sample of peripheral blood.

The CDR3 sequence is CASSPHGQMTEAFF. The DNA of the CDR3 is TGTGCCAGCTCACCACATGGACAGATGACTGAAGCTTTCTTT. The chain couples TRBV18 to TRBJ1-1; D possibly corresponds to TRBD1 (6 bases). This CDR3 comprises 14 residues. Per germline, CDR1 KGHSH and CDR2 LQKENI. The germline V and J ends were trimmed by 1 base and 5 bases, with 11 bases remaining between them. The variable domain in full, completed from reference TRBV18 and TRBJ1-1, reads NAGVMQNPRHLVRRRGQEARLRCSPMKGHSHVYWYRQLPEEGLKFMVYLQKENIIDESGMPKERFSAEFPKEGPSILRIQQVVRGDSAAYFCASSPHGQMTEAFFGQGTRLTVV.